The entry that follows covers one T cell receptor beta chain sequence. Trimming cost V 6 bases and J 0 bases, with 11 bases left between them. From germline, CDR1 is MDHEN and CDR2 SYDVKM. The CDR3 sequence is 15 residues long. These data are taken from a study of T cell changes during pregnancy in multiple sclerosis. Profiled with immunoSEQ multiplex PCR; TCRdb holds only in-frame clones, not every one. The sample lists 33,000 or so clones; 80% to 90% were seen once. Sample: CD8+ T cells from peripheral blood mononuclear cells, taken in the third trimester of pregnancy. The receptor was isolated from a female donor with multiple sclerosis, enrolled in a pregnancy study. The gene calls are TRBV28 and TRBJ2-2; D might be TRBD2 (5 bases). The CDR3 reads CASSGLAPNTGELFF. CDR3 nucleotides: TGTGCCAGCAGCGGTCTAGCCCCGAACACCGGGGAGCTGTTTTTT.